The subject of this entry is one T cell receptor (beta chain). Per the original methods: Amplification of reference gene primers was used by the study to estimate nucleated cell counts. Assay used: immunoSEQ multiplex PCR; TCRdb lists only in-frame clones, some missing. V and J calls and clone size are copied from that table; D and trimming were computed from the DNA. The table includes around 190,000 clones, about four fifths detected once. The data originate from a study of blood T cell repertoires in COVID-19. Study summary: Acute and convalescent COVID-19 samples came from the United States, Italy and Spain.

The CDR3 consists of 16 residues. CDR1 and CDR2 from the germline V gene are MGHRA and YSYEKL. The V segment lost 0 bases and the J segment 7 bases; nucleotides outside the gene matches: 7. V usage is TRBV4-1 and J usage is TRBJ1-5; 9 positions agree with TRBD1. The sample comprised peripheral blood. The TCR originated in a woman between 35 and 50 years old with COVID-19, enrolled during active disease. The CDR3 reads CASSQDVTGGWQPQHF. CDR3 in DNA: TGCGCCAGCAGCCAAGATGTCACAGGGGGCTGGCAGCCCCAGCATTTT.